This T cell receptor beta chain appears in the sequencing data of a study of persistence of HIV-infected CD4 T cells. The stimulus was an HIV-1 Gag 15-mer peptide pool, around 1.1 ug/peptide/mL. CD40L-negative CD69-negative CD45RO-high memory CD4+ T cells were sorted as populations depleted of antigen-responding cells. Before stimulation, PBMCs underwent CD8+ T cell depletion. The length of the CDR3 is 18 residues. With 4 bases clipped from V and 5 bases from J, the junction kept 9 bases outside the gene matches. Germline V gene data show CDR1 as WNHNN and CDR2 as SYGVQD (reference sequence). Sequencing used immunoSEQ version 4 in survey mode. Template was genomic DNA at 7.5 to 10 ng/uL, with up to 1 ug used per sample. The repertoire was sequenced with immunoSEQ multiplex PCR; TCRdb's copy has only in-frame clones and lacks some. The table has 30,000 to 45,000 clones, about 83% seen once. As for this clone: The antigen remains undetermined.

General study points: Bulk TCR data could not be restricted to HIV-1-infected CMV-responding cells.

This specimen was cultured CD4+ T cells from PBMCs, taken from a patient who received antiretroviral therapy. This chain connects TRBV10-1 to TRBJ2-1; 15 bases match TRBD2. This TCR derives from an adult with HIV. The donor label of this sample is uncertain. CDR3 coding DNA: TGCGCCAGCAGTGTCTCGGGACTAGCGGGGGGCTTAAACAATGAGCAGTTCTTC. It translates to CASSVSGLAGGLNNEQFF.